This is a list of T cell receptor beta chains from one sample in a study of blood T cell repertoires in COVID-19. The table came from immunoSEQ multiplex PCR; TCRdb's copy has only in-frame clones and leaves some out. This sample carries around 100,000 clones, about 80% of them seen once, and the ten largest clones take around a third. Sequencing was performed on peripheral blood. Source of these receptors: a man in his 70s with active or convalescent COVID-19. CDR3s leave out the opening cysteine and the closing phenylalanine or tryptophan. The D gene is left open where the match is weak. A clone size is listed for some rows: how often the clone was seen (once, few, many), or a class if it is expanded.

D,size,V,CDR3
NA,NA,TRBV27,ASSNQGSTSPLH
TRBD1,once,TRBV30,AWSRGQDVSYEQY
NA,NA,TRBV6-2/TRBV6-3,ASSYSYKNSYEQY
NA,once,TRBV20-1,SARTLNEQF
NA,few,TRBV7-2,ASSSGRGAVNTEAF
TRBD2,once,TRBV7-9,ASSHWGVAGPTDTQY
TRBD1,NA,TRBV6-5,ASSYSAGGAEGELF
NA,NA,TRBV7-2,ASSLGTGSGQPQH
NA,NA,TRBV4-2,ASSQDSLGGMGYGYT
NA,NA,TRBV6-5,ASSSRALTNTDTQY
NA,NA,TRBV18,ASSPPATDTQY
TRBD1,NA,TRBV18,ASSPLQGDNEQF
NA,NA,TRBV6-5,ASSRTTDSGNTIY
NA,NA,TRBV27,ASNQQGQETQY
TRBD1,NA,TRBV19,ASSNLDRSSPLH
TRBD1,NA,TRBV18,ASSPRNGQDSSSPLH
TRBD1,NA,TRBV4-3,ASSPRTGSNTEAF
NA,NA,TRBV2,ASSQWDSYTGELF
NA,once,TRBV6-5,ASSYAAWSGYT
TRBD1,many,TRBV2,ASSQPGQGAVGNTIY
NA,NA,TRBV19,ASSLTVSNQPQH
NA,NA,TRBV5-1,ASSPKVQVGLDSPLH
NA,NA,TRBV27,ASSTQGWETQY
TRBD1,few,TRBV6-6,ASTSGGGYEQY
TRBD2,NA,TRBV6-4,ASNPGTSGEGHLWETQY
TRBD2,NA,TRBV5-1,ASNEASGSYEQY
TRBD1,NA,TRBV2,ASSTKTGFMRRYSNQPQH
NA,NA,TRBV13,ASSFHDTQY
NA,NA,TRBV5-1,ASSLDGRPSYEQY
TRBD1,NA,TRBV6-6,ASSYLQGVNTEAF
NA,once,TRBV5-1,ASSTGTLNTEAF
TRBD2,NA,TRBV2,ASSEGLNTDTQY
TRBD2,NA,TRBV19,ATTQWGTSYNEQF
TRBD1,NA,TRBV29-1,SARTGGVSGANVLT
NA,NA,TRBV6-1,ASSEPIASLH
TRBD2,NA,TRBV5-4,ASSLVLAGGQETQY
NA,NA,TRBV3-1/TRBV3-2,ASSQGQTLNQPQH
NA,NA,TRBV7-2,ASSREYEKLF
NA,NA,TRBV18,ASSPRETLYGYT
TRBD1,once,TRBV27,ASSLGKRGHGAF
NA,NA,TRBV5-1,ASSPGQLGELF
NA,NA,TRBV24-1,ATSDLREGSYGYT
NA,NA,TRBV5-4,ASSGGGEVNTEAF
TRBD1,NA,TRBV24-1,ATSDLSGRGRPGELF
TRBD1,many,TRBV29-1,SVDTRTGTQAF